The clone carrying this T cell receptor (beta chain) was seen a few times. Its antigen is not known. The sample originates from a study of identifying expanded T cells in peripheral blood. Findings and limits, study-wide: Differentially abundant clones: around 1.1 between replicates, around 17 at around 2 weeks, under 25 at four.

Some clones are missing from TCRdb's copy, which holds only in-frame ones; the method was immunoSEQ multiplex PCR. The sample holds under 100,000 clones, roughly 85% seen once. Healthy donors had no documented immune events, such as infections, while sampled. The CDR3 is made up of 17 amino acids. The germline CDR1 and CDR2 sequences are LNHDA and SQIVND (reference sequence). The V gene lost 3 bases and the J gene lost 2 bases, with 19 bases spanning the gap. Sequences were obtained from blood. The genes are TRBV19 and TRBJ1-2; TRBD1 is a possible D gene (6 bases). The TCR was taken from a person aged 18 to 70 in good health. The CDR3 loop is CASSIGGLGSENYGYTF. The CDR3 nucleotides are TGTGCCAGTAGTATTGGGGGGCTGGGATCCGAGAACTATGGCTACACCTTC.